This T cell receptor (beta chain) is drawn from a study of shared clonotypes between healthy human individuals. General observations from the study: Among donors, clonotype sharing was expected to be affected by sequencing depth. Non-shared clonotypes were found to have lower generation probabilities than the clonotypes that were shared by all four of the sorted-subset donors.

Per the germline V gene, CDR1 is SGHRS and CDR2 is YFSETQ. CDR3 length: 13 residues. V lost 3 bases, J lost 1 base, and 5 bases lay in between. None of the donors, who were healthy HIV-negative adults, had recently had acute infections or vaccinations. Sorted-subset replicate PCRs used about 200 ng of genomic DNA. This amount corresponded to approximately 30,000 T cell genomes. The data were produced by immunoSEQ multiplex PCR, yet TCRdb's version contains in-frame clones alone and is incomplete. The sample has 2 million to 3 million clones; over 85% are singletons. About this clone: As yet, its antigen is unknown.

Sequencing was done on a sample of naive CD4+ T cells from PBMCs. Subset of the sample: CD45RA+ positively selected. The gene calls are TRBV5-1 and TRBJ1-3; D not resolved. This receptor was taken from a man younger than 30 in good health. Some clones in this sample may be carry-over from other donors' samples. In nucleotides, the CDR3 is TGCGCCAGCAGCTGGGAGTCTGGAAACACCATATATTTT. This codes for CASSWESGNTIYF.